The 23 T cell receptor beta chains given below trace back to one sample, sequenced in a study of blood T cell repertoires in COVID-19. Profiled with immunoSEQ multiplex PCR; TCRdb holds only in-frame clones, not every one. The table lists around 300,000 clones, approximately 83% of them singletons. Sequenced: peripheral blood. Receptor source: a human donor in a cohort sampled during active COVID-19.

The J gene is TRBJ2-5, the V gene TRBV9; D is perhaps TRBD2 (6 bases). This CDR3 is built from 14 residues. Germline V lookup: CDR1 SGDLS, CDR2 YYNGEE. V lost 1 base and J lost 4, with 11 bases in between. CDR3 in DNA: TGTGCCAGCAGCGTAACAAGCGGGCCAGAGACCCAGTACTTC. Its translation: CASSVTSGPETQYF.

This CDR3 reads CASYSGTGVYNEQFF. The CDR3 DNA sequence: TGTGCCAGCTACTCGGGTACGGGGGTCTACAATGAGCAGTTCTTC. The chain couples TRBV7-2 to TRBJ2-1; tentative D call: TRBD2 (6 bases). Trimming took 8 bases from V and 3 from J, leaving 17 bases between them. Germline V gives CDR1 SGHTA, CDR2 FQGNSA. This CDR3 is built from 15 residues.

The chain uses TRBV28 and TRBJ1-6, with 7 bases lining up with TRBD1. Germline trimming cut 2 bases from V and 16 bases from J; bases unmatched to any gene: 8. The germline gives CDR1 MDHEN, CDR2 SYDVKM. The CDR3 consists of 13 residues. The CDR3 DNA follows: TGTGCCAGCAGTTTAGCGACCAAGGGGGCGCTCCACTTT. Encoded protein: CASSLATKGALHF. Using reference TRBV28 and TRBJ1-6 for the parts outside the CDR3, the full variable domain is DVKVTQSSRYLVKRTGEKVFLECVQDMDHENMFWYRQDPGLGLRLIYFSYDVKMKEKGDIPEGYSVSREKKERFSLILESASTNQTSMYLCASSLATKGALHFGNGTRLTVT.

This clone was recorded once. The CDR3 DNA sequence: TGTGCCAGCAGTTCTAGCGGGAGGGATGAGCAGTTCTTC. Translated: CASSSSGRDEQFF. The rearrangement links TRBV2 to TRBJ2-1; TRBD2 matches at 12 bases. Per the germline V gene, CDR1 is SNHLY and CDR2 is FYNNEI. The CDR3 sequence is 13 residues long. Trimming at V came to 5 bases and at J to 8 bases, leaving 1 base not matched to a gene.

The rearrangement joins TRBV25-1 to TRBJ1-1; D possibly corresponds to TRBD1 (5 bases). CDR1 and CDR2 from the germline V gene are MGHDK and SYGVNS. This CDR3 has 14 residues. V dropped 6 bases and J dropped 2 bases, with 13 bases sitting between them. The CDR3: CASRSRGTNTEAFF. As DNA, the CDR3 is TGTGCCAGCAGGAGTCGTGGGACTAACACTGAAGCTTTCTTT.

The rearrangement links TRBV5-3 to TRBJ1-1; D might be TRBD1 (5 bases). TRBV5-3 is an ORF; its function is uncertain. The CDR3 is 11 residues long. V lost 4 bases and J lost 10, with 11 bases in between. The CDR3 sequence: CARSTGQGAFF. CDR3 sequence (DNA): TGTGCCAGAAGCACTGGGCAGGGAGCTTTCTTT.

V is TRBV5-6 and J is TRBJ2-3, with 7 bases that match TRBD2. Trimming removed 3 bases from V and 1 base from J; junction bases left unmatched: 5. Germline-derived CDR1 and CDR2 are SGHDT and YYEEEE. This CDR3 spans 15 amino acids. The CDR3 sequence: CASSWGGVGTDTQYF. DNA for the CDR3: TGTGCCAGCAGCTGGGGGGGAGTGGGCACAGATACGCAGTATTTT.

V usage is TRBV27 and J usage is TRBJ2-7; 12 nucleotides agree with TRBD2. The V gene's germline CDR1 is MNHEY and CDR2 SMNVEV (reference sequence). With 0 bases clipped from V and 2 bases from J, the junction kept 2 bases outside the gene matches. There are 16 residues in the CDR3. In DNA, the CDR3 is TGTGCCAGCAGTTTATCCCTAGCGGGAGGGACCTACGAGCAGTACTTC. Encoded protein: CASSLSLAGGTYEQYF.

The CDR3 DNA reads as TGTGCCAGCAGCCGGAGCGGCCAAGAGACCCAGTACTTC. It translates to CASSRSGQETQYF. The J gene is TRBJ2-5, the V gene TRBV5-6; D is perhaps TRBD2 (5 bases). This CDR3 is built from 13 residues. Trimming shortened V by 4 bases and J by 1 base, and 8 bases separated the two germline ends. Germline loops: CDR1 SGHDT, CDR2 YYEEEE.

This sequence joins TRBV28 and TRBJ1-4; 9 bases are a match to TRBD1. The germline V gene has CDR1 MDHEN and CDR2 SYDVKM. With V trimmed by 6 bases and J by 6 bases, 11 bases remained unmatched. This CDR3 contains 16 residues. This CDR3 is CASRPRPGQGDEKLFF. CDR3 in DNA: TGTGCCAGCAGACCAAGGCCGGGACAGGGCGATGAAAAACTGTTTTTT.

V and J are TRBV6-1 and TRBJ2-4; D is ambiguous. V lost 3 bases and J 2 bases, leaving 14 bases between the germline ends. Germline CDR1 is MNHNS and CDR2 is SASEGT. The CDR3 is 16 residues long. The DNA of the CDR3 is TGTGCCAGCAGTGAGGGCTTACCCGGTACCAAAAACATTCAGTACTTC. Translating it yields CASSEGLPGTKNIQYF.

This rearrangement joins TRBV5-1 to TRBJ2-5; 14 bases are shared with TRBD2. The CDR3 loop spans 16 amino acids. V shed 0 bases, J shed 3 bases, and the junction held 1 base outside the gene matches. Germline CDR1 reads SGHRS; CDR2 reads YFSETQ. The CDR3 loop is CASSLGLAGGKETQYF. Here the CDR3 DNA reads TGCGCCAGCAGCTTGGGACTAGCGGGAGGGAAAGAGACCCAGTACTTC.

This clone was found once. The chain joins TRBV19 to TRBJ1-6; a possible D gene is TRBD1 (6 bases). Germline-derived CDR1 and CDR2 are LNHDA and SQIVND (reference sequence). V was trimmed by 2 bases and J by 7 bases, leaving 9 bases between them. This CDR3 comprises 14 residues. The chain's CDR3 is CASSITGTNSPLHF. CDR3 bases: TGTGCCAGTAGTATAACAGGGACCAATTCACCCCTCCACTTT.

The chain uses TRBV28 and TRBJ2-7; D remains unclear. Germline CDR1 and CDR2: MDHEN and SYDVKM. The CDR3 is 14 amino acids. V was shortened by 2 bases and J by 9 bases, with 17 bases between the two germline ends. Here the CDR3 reads CASSLRQFLRGQYF. The DNA of the CDR3 is TGTGCCAGCAGTTTACGGCAGTTCCTACGCGGGCAGTACTTC.

This chain links TRBV5-1 with TRBJ2-1, with 12 bases fitting TRBD2. Per germline, CDR1 SGHRS and CDR2 YFSETQ. The CDR3 has 15 amino acids. Germline trimming cut 7 bases from V and 8 bases from J; bases unmatched to any gene: 10. The CDR3, as DNA: TGCGCCAGCCAAAGAGCGACTAGCGGGAGCGATGAGCAGTTCTTC. Protein product: CASQRATSGSDEQFF.

This chain connects TRBV29-1 to TRBJ2-2, with D perhaps matching TRBD2 (5 bases). Germline V CDR1 and CDR2: SQVTM, ANQGSEA. The V gene lost 7 bases and the J gene lost 5 bases, with 8 bases spanning the gap. This CDR3 is 11 amino acids long. The CDR3 DNA reads TGCAGCGGATGGAGGACCGGGGAGCTGTTTTTT. Its protein product is CSGWRTGELFF.

This clone was seen a few times. CDR3 in amino acids: CASSAGEKLFF. In nucleotides, the CDR3 is TGTGCCAGCAGTGCCGGGGAAAAACTGTTTTTT. The chain employs TRBV12-3 or TRBV12-4 and TRBJ1-4; D is unresolved. CDR3 length: 11 amino acids. The V gene lost 5 bases and the J gene lost 8 bases, with 6 bases spanning the gap.

V is TRBV5-1 and J is TRBJ2-1; 8 bases map to TRBD2. Trimming at V came to 0 bases and at J to 3 bases, leaving 8 bases not matched to a gene. The germline V gene encodes CDR1 SGHRS and CDR2 YFSETQ. This CDR3 has 17 amino acids. The CDR3 bases are TGCGCCAGCAGCTTGGGTAGTCTAGCGGGTTTCTACAATGAGCAGTTCTTC. Translated, it gives CASSLGSLAGFYNEQFF. The full variable domain, in which reference TRBV5-1 and TRBJ2-1 provide the parts outside the CDR3, is KAGVTQTPRYLIKTRGQQVTLSCSPISGHRSVSWYQQTPGQGLQFLFEYFSETQRNKGNFPGRFSGRQFSNSRSEMNVSTLELGDSALYLCASSLGSLAGFYNEQFFGPGTRLTVL.

The chain couples TRBV19 to TRBJ2-4; 10 positions agree with TRBD1. V gave up 9 bases and J gave up 8 bases; unmatched junction bases: 10. The CDR3 is 14 residues long. Germline values: CDR1 LNHDA, CDR2 SQIVND (reference sequence). The CDR3 DNA sequence: TGTGCCAGCTCCCCGGGACAGGGGTGGGACATTCAGTACTTC. Protein product: CASSPGQGWDIQYF.

With regard to this clone: The junction differs from germline at one of its ends, possibly a read error. CDR3 DNA: TGCGCCAACAGCTTCTCCCAGGGAGGCACTGAAGCTTTCTTT. It specifies CANSFSQGGTEAFF. The J gene is TRBJ1-1, the V gene TRBV5-1; D possibly corresponds to TRBD1 (5 bases). This CDR3 contains 14 residues. Germline values: CDR1 SGHRS, CDR2 YFSETQ.

The chain uses TRBV29-1 and TRBJ2-5; 10 bases are a match to TRBD1. Trimming removed 7 bases from V and 3 bases from J; junction bases left unmatched: 2. The CDR3 consists of 12 residues. Germline-derived CDR1 and CDR2 are SQVTM and ANQGSEA. This chain's CDR3 is CSAGTGEETQYF. In nucleotides, the CDR3 is TGCAGCGCTGGGACAGGGGAAGAGACCCAGTACTTC.

About this clone itself: Relative to the germline gene, one junction end is altered; a read error may explain this. V is TRBV7-2 and J is TRBJ2-7, with 7 nucleotides matching TRBD2. The germline CDR1 and CDR2 sequences are SGHTA and FQGNSA. The length of the CDR3 is 14 residues. The CDR3 sequence: CASSLGSTSDQRVF. In DNA, the CDR3 is TGTGCCAGCAGCTTAGGAAGCACTAGCGATCAAAGGGTCTTC.

The J gene is TRBJ2-7, the V gene TRBV5-1; 8 bases agree with TRBD2. CDR1 is SGHRS and CDR2 is YFSETQ in the germline V gene. V lost 6 bases to trimming and J lost 5 bases; unmatched junction nucleotides: 13. The CDR3 is made up of 15 amino acids. The DNA for the CDR3 is TGCGCCAGCACTCCGCGGGCTAGCGGGCGGAACGAGCAGTACTTC. Its translation: CASTPRASGRNEQYF.